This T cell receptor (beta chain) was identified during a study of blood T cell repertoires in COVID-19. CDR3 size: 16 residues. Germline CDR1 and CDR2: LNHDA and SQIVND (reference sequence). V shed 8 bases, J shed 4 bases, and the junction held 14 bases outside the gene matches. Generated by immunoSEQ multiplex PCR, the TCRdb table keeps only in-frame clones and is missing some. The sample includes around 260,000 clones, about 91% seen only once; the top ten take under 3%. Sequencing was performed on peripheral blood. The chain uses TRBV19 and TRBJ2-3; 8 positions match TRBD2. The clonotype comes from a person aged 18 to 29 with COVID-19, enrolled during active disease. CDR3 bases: TGTGCCAGTCGGAGCAGATCGGGAGGGCCCGCAGATACGCAGTATTTT. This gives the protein CASRSRSGGPADTQYF.